The clone carrying this TCR beta chain appeared many times. The antigen is not known. Treatment indicated: 15 to 20 received Ad26.COV2.S at low or high dose, single or two shots; five or six received placebo; per-sample allocation not given. Sampling was performed 63 days after the first vaccine or placebo injection. The sample comes from a study of Ad26.COV2.S vaccination and SARS-CoV-2 variants. Study at large: Among those in the COV1001 Ad26.COV2.S trial arm was the donor. Once, or twice with 56 days between doses, Ad26.COV2.S was given intramuscularly.

Study outcomes and limitations: Vaccinees displayed broader spike-specific TCR repertoires than placebo recipients.

Sequenced by immunoSEQ multiplex PCR; TCRdb stores in-frame clones only, minus some. The data show about 350,000 clones, approximately 81% seen once. Trimming pared 0 bases from V and 1 base from J, leaving 10 bases between. CDR1 and CDR2 (germline): SGHNT, YYREEE (reference sequence). The CDR3 has 15 residues. This sequence joins TRBV5-4 and TRBJ1-1; D is uncertain. The receptor comes from a person between 18 and 65 years old who received the Ad26.COV2.S COVID-19 vaccine or a placebo. Material: peripheral blood, obtained in a trial of Ad26.COV2.S vaccine versus placebo. This CDR3 reads CASSLGRLANTEAFF. CDR3 in DNA: TGTGCCAGCAGCTTGGGGAGGCTAGCGAACACTGAAGCTTTCTTT.